Listed here are 25 T cell receptor beta chains from one sample, sequenced in a study of response to subunit inactivated influenza vaccine. A single record per CDR3 protein comes from TCRdb applying MiXCR to the RT-PCR reads. Of about 780,000 distinct CDR3 sequences detected, less than 20% appear once; the ten largest clones hold approximately 11%. The sequencing here drew on PBMCs from blood, taken roughly 5 days after vaccination. The receptors shown here come from a man aged 50-60 years who received an inactivated influenza vaccine.

This rearrangement joins TRBV20-1 to TRBJ2-5; D is unclear. The CDR3 has 13 residues. Per germline, CDR1 DFQATT and CDR2 SNEGSKA (reference sequence). The V end was cut by 5 bases, the J end by 1 base, with 11 bases between. The CDR3 DNA follows: TGCAGTGCTGTCGGGCCGTTCCAAGAGACCCAGTACTTC. This translates into CSAVGPFQETQYF.

J is TRBJ2-5 and V is TRBV3-1; a possible D gene is TRBD1 (6 bases). Germline V lookup: CDR1 LGHDT, CDR2 YNNKEL (reference sequence). Trimming took 0 bases from V and 1 from J, leaving 21 bases between them. This CDR3 region has 19 residues. CDR3 amino acids: CASSQDWDNWGGTQETQYF. The CDR3 DNA follows: TGTGCCAGCAGCCAAGATTGGGACAATTGGGGTGGGACCCAAGAGACCCAGTACTTC.

V gene TRBV7-3 combines with J gene TRBJ2-2, with D unclear. The CDR3 loop spans 13 amino acids. From germline, CDR1 is SGHTA and CDR2 FQGTGA. Trimming removed 3 bases at V and 4 bases at J, with 6 bases between. This CDR3 is CASSFDPTGELFF. CDR3 DNA sequence: TGTGCCAGCAGCTTTGACCCCACCGGGGAGCTGTTTTTT. The full variable domain, with the rest looked up from reference TRBV7-3 and TRBJ2-2, is GAGVSQTPSNKVTEKGKYVELRCDPISGHTALYWYRQSLGQGPEFLIYFQGTGAADDSGLPNDRFFAVRPEGSVSTLKIQRTERGDSAVYLCASSFDPTGELFFGEGSRLTVL.

There are many counts of this clonotype. The rearrangement joins TRBV5-1 to TRBJ2-3; D possibly uses TRBD1 or TRBD2 (5 bases each). Germline values: CDR1 SGHRS, CDR2 YFSETQ. The V end lost 4 bases, the J end lost 2 bases, and 20 bases lay between the germline ends. The CDR3 has 17 amino acids. This CDR3 reads CASSESGTYRTTDTQYF. For the CDR3, the DNA is TGCGCCAGCAGCGAATCCGGGACGTACAGGACCACAGATACGCAGTATTTT.

The chain uses TRBV29-1 and TRBJ2-5; TRBD2 agrees at 10 bases. Germline lookup yields CDR1 SQVTM and CDR2 ANQGSEA. The V gene end was trimmed by 3 bases and the J gene end by 1 base; junction bases not matched to a gene: 5. The CDR3 has 15 residues. CDR3 residues: CSVDWASGGQETQYF. CDR3 in DNA: TGCAGCGTTGACTGGGCTAGCGGGGGCCAAGAGACCCAGTACTTC.

There are a few counts of this clonotype. This rearrangement joins TRBV14 to TRBJ2-5; D possibly corresponds to TRBD1 (6 bases). The CDR3 has 16 amino acids. Per germline, CDR1 SGHDN and CDR2 FVKESK. V was trimmed by 0 bases and J by 3 bases, leaving 14 bases between them. The CDR3 nucleotides are TGTGCCAGCAGCCAAGATCTTACAGGGTTGGAAGAGACCCAGTACTTC. Translating it yields CASSQDLTGLEETQYF.

J is TRBJ2-2 and V is TRBV6-5; TRBD1 agrees at 7 bases. Per germline, CDR1 MNHEY and CDR2 SVGAGI. The CDR3 spans 19 residues. The J segment lost 4 bases and the V segment lost 4 bases, leaving 18 bases of the junction unmatched. CDR3 in amino acids: CASSLREITGVYSTGELFF. The CDR3 coding sequence is TGTGCCAGCAGTTTAAGGGAGATTACAGGGGTTTACAGCACCGGGGAGCTGTTTTTT.

The V gene is TRBV4-3, the J gene TRBJ1-4; no clear D. Germline V gene sequence: CDR1 LGHNA, CDR2 YSLEER. Between the trimmed V and J ends, which lost 0 bases and 8 bases, there was a span of 13 bases. This CDR3 region has 15 residues. Here the CDR3 reads CASSQDMGEGEKLFF. In nucleotides, the CDR3 is TGCGCCAGCAGCCAAGATATGGGAGAAGGCGAAAAACTGTTTTTT.

The chain employs TRBV12-3 or TRBV12-4 and TRBJ2-7; 11 bases are a match to TRBD1. Losses at the gene ends were 4 bases for V and 7 bases for J; bases not matched to a gene: 6. CDR3 length equals 14 residues. The CDR3, as DNA: TGTGCCAGCAGTTGGACAGGGGGCGCGGAAGAGCAGTACTTC. Translating it yields CASSWTGGAEEQYF.

J is TRBJ2-3 and V is TRBV20-1; D perhaps matches TRBD2 (7 bases). Germline CDR1 reads DFQATT; CDR2 reads SNEGSKA (reference sequence). The V gene lost 3 bases and the J gene lost 2 bases, with 15 bases spanning the gap. The CDR3 totals 15 residues. For the CDR3, the DNA is TGCAGTGCTAGCACCGGGGGGACATTCACAGATACGCAGTATTTT. Amino acids: CSASTGGTFTDTQYF.

The V and J genes are TRBV28 and TRBJ1-1; D remains unclear. The CDR3 spans 16 residues. Per the germline V gene, CDR1 is MDHEN and CDR2 is SYDVKM. V shed 2 bases and J shed 0 bases, with 13 bases lying between them. The CDR3 sequence: CASSLGSVFMNTEAFF. The CDR3 region has the DNA TGTGCCAGCAGTTTAGGGTCAGTATTTATGAACACTGAAGCTTTCTTT.

The genes are TRBV12-3 or TRBV12-4 and TRBJ2-3, with D possibly TRBD2 on 6 matching bases. This CDR3 region has 14 residues. Trimming cost V 1 base and J 4 bases, with 9 bases left between them. CDR3 coding DNA: TGTGCCAGCAGTTTAGAGTCGGGGGCAGATACGCAGTATTTT. Residues: CASSLESGADTQYF.

With respect to this clonotype: A read error may produce the germline difference seen at one junction end. The chain couples TRBV29-1 to TRBJ2-7; D could derive from TRBD1 or TRBD2 (6 bases each). The CDR3 runs to 13 residues. Germline loops: CDR1 SQVTM, CDR2 ANQGSEA. CDR3 in DNA: TGCAGCGTGCACCGGGGGCAGACGGGCGAGCGGCACTTC. Residues: CSVHRGQTGERHF.

This clonotype was observed a handful of times. This chain uses TRBV27 with TRBJ2-5; TRBD1 matches 12 bases. V lost 8 bases, J lost 1 base, and 2 bases stayed unmatched. From germline, CDR1 is MNHEY and CDR2 SMNVEV (reference sequence). CDR3 length: 14 residues. For the CDR3, the DNA is TGTGCCAGCGGGGGACAGGGGGCCCAAGAGACCCAGTACTTC. Translation gives CASGGQGAQETQYF.

The V gene is TRBV18, the J gene TRBJ2-1; D may be TRBD2 (6 bases). V dropped 1 base and J dropped 8 bases, with 15 bases sitting between them. The CDR3 contains 15 residues. Germline lookup yields CDR1 KGHSH and CDR2 LQKENI. The CDR3 DNA is TGTGCCAGCTCACCACTGTCGGGAGCGTGGTATGAGCAGTTCTTC. Translation gives CASSPLSGAWYEQFF.

The chain joins TRBV25-1 to TRBJ2-7; D is unresolved. The CDR3 is 13 residues long. V shed 0 bases and J shed 3 bases, with 6 bases lying between them. The germline V gene has CDR1 MGHDK and CDR2 SYGVNS. The CDR3 DNA is TGTGCCAGCAGTGAATATTGGGACTACGAGCAGTACTTC. Translated, it gives CASSEYWDYEQYF.

The V and J genes are TRBV4-3 and TRBJ1-3; the D gene is possibly TRBD1 (6 bases). This CDR3 comprises 16 residues. Trimming removed 0 bases from V and 4 bases from J, with 13 bases in between. Germline V gene lookup returns CDR1 LGHNA and CDR2 YSLEER. The CDR3 bases are TGCGCCAGCAGCCAAGAAAGGTGGGGGCGAGGAAACACCATATATTTT. Amino acid sequence: CASSQERWGRGNTIYF.

This clonotype was detected only a few times. J is TRBJ2-3 and V is TRBV20-1, with unresolved D. Germline CDR1 and CDR2: DFQATT and SNEGSKA (reference sequence). Trimming left V 5 bases short and J 2 bases short, with 8 bases between. The CDR3 contains 12 residues. The CDR3 sequence: CSAVRDTDTQYF. CDR3 nucleotide sequence: TGCAGTGCTGTACGCGACACAGATACGCAGTATTTT.

The V and J genes are TRBV20-1 and TRBJ2-7; the match to TRBD1 covers 8 bases. The CDR3 covers 14 residues. Unmatched junction bases numbered 4, after V lost 1 base and J lost 2 bases. Germline lookup yields CDR1 DFQATT and CDR2 SNEGSKA (reference sequence). The CDR3 nucleotides read TGCAGTGCTAGAGGACAGGGGCCACCCTACGAGCAGTACTTC. Its translation: CSARGQGPPYEQYF.

This clonotype has more than one count but fewer than ten. The V gene is TRBV6-5, the J gene TRBJ2-3, with TRBD1 matching over 7 bases. With V trimmed by 2 bases and J by 6 bases, 11 bases remained unmatched. CDR3 length: 16 amino acids. Looked up from germline, CDR1 is MNHEY and CDR2 is SVGAGI. In DNA form, the CDR3 reads TGTGCCAGCAGTTACAGCGGCGAGACAGGGTATGATACGCAGTATTTT. Its protein is CASSYSGETGYDTQYF.

This clonotype was counted many times. This chain joins TRBV10-3 and TRBJ2-1, with unresolved D. The CDR3 extends over 12 amino acids. Trimming stripped 5 bases from V and 8 bases from J, with 10 bases between. Per the germline V gene, CDR1 is ENHRY and CDR2 is SYGVKD. The CDR3: CAISPRADEQFF. The CDR3 DNA is TGTGCCATCAGTCCCCGGGCCGATGAGCAGTTCTTC.

This chain links TRBV3-1 with TRBJ2-7; D perhaps matches TRBD2 (6 bases). Germline V gene data show CDR1 as LGHDT and CDR2 as YNNKEL (reference sequence). The CDR3 totals 14 residues. V lost 2 bases and J 3 bases, leaving 11 bases between the germline ends. The CDR3 region is CASSQSTGLYEQYF. CDR3 nucleotide sequence: TGTGCCAGCAGCCAAAGTACGGGACTCTACGAGCAGTACTTC.

This clonotype was seen more than once but under ten times. This sequence joins TRBV25-1 and TRBJ2-7; D gene ambiguous. V lost 5 bases to trimming and J lost 3 bases, with 14 bases between them. The germline gives CDR1 MGHDK, CDR2 SYGVNS. This CDR3 spans 14 amino acids. CDR3 amino acids: CASSLPGFIYEQYF. DNA for the CDR3: TGTGCCAGCAGTTTACCGGGCTTCATCTACGAGCAGTACTTC.

This sequence joins TRBV4-3 and TRBJ2-5; D gene unclear. CDR3 length equals 15 residues. Germline CDR1 reads LGHNA; CDR2 reads YSLEER. The V and J ends lost 1 base and 0 bases respectively, with 9 bases between them. CDR3 protein: CASSQGSTYQETQYF. Here the CDR3 DNA reads TGCGCCAGCAGCCAAGGTTCCACCTACCAAGAGACCCAGTACTTC.

The CDR3 DNA is TGTGCCAGCAGTTACTCAAGGGATATTGCTGGAAACACCATATATTTT. It is translated as CASSYSRDIAGNTIYF. This chain joins TRBV6-5 and TRBJ1-3, with D unclear. CDR3 length: 16 amino acids. Germline lookup yields CDR1 MNHEY and CDR2 SVGAGI. V shed 0 bases and J shed 2 bases, with 11 bases lying between them.